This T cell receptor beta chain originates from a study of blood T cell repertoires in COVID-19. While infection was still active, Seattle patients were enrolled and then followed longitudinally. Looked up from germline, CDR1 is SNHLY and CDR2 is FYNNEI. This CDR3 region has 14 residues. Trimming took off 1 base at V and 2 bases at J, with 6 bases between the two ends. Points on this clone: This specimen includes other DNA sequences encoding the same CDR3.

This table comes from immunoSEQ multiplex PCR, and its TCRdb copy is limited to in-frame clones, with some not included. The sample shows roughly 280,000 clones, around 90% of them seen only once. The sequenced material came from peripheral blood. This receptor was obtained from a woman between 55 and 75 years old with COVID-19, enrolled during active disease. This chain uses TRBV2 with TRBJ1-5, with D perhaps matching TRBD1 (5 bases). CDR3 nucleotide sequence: TGTGCCAGCAGTGAAGGCAGGGGCAATCAGCCCCAGCATTTT. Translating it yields CASSEGRGNQPQHF.